This passage covers 5 T cell receptor beta chains from one sample sequenced in a study of regulatory T cells in long-lasting Graves disease. Sample time point: newly diagnosed GD, antithyroid drugs for less than 3 months. From RNA extracted from PBMCs, the TCR library was made. Relying on iRepertoire HTBI primers and Arm-PCR of CDR3 regions, the team built TCR beta libraries. One entry per CDR3 protein results from TCRdb running MiXCR on the multiplex PCR reads. The sample includes 390,000 or so distinct CDR3 sequences, approximately 12% of them seen just once. These data also formed part of another study, on T cells in Graves' hyperthyroidism and ophthalmopathy.

Material: peripheral blood mononuclear cells (PBMCs), obtained at new diagnosis, from a patient treated with antithyroid drugs. The origin of the receptors is a woman under 30 with Graves disease.

This clonotype appeared many times. The rearrangement uses TRBV12-3 or TRBV12-4 and TRBJ1-6; possible D gene TRBD1, 6 bases. The CDR3 is 15 amino acids. V lost 6 bases, J lost 6 bases, and 15 bases lay in between. CDR3 in DNA: TGTGCCAGCAGCCTTTACGGGGGCGGTAATTCACCCCTCCACTTT. Translating it yields CASSLYGGGNSPLHF.

This clonotype was picked up many times. The chain joins TRBV10-3 to TRBJ2-7; 9 bases map to TRBD2. The germline V gene encodes CDR1 ENHRY and CDR2 SYGVKD. CDR3 length: 17 residues. With 0 bases clipped from V and 3 bases from J, the junction kept 9 bases outside the gene matches. The CDR3 region has the DNA TGTGCCATCAGTGAGTCCTTCCTTAGCGGGAGCGGCTACGAGCAGTACTTC. Translation gives CAISESFLSGSGYEQYF.

The chain is built from TRBV15 and TRBJ1-3, with a possible D match to TRBD1 (5 bases). The CDR3 length is 14 residues. The V gene lost 0 bases and the J gene lost 16 bases, with 19 bases spanning the gap. In germline, CDR1 is LNHNV, CDR2 YYDKDF (reference sequence). CDR3 amino acids: CATSRDLGRLTEYF. The DNA of the CDR3 is TGTGCCACCAGCAGAGACCTGGGACGCCTGACCGAGTATTTT.

This clonotype was counted ten times or more. The V gene is TRBV28, the J gene TRBJ1-2; D is uncertain. V was pared by 7 bases and J by 4 bases, with 19 bases between. The CDR3 totals 15 residues. Germline values: CDR1 MDHEN, CDR2 SYDVKM. The CDR3 DNA reads TGTGCCAGCACCAACCCTGTTTCCCGGTCCTATGGCTACACCTTC. Amino acid sequence: CASTNPVSRSYGYTF.

V is TRBV7-9 and J is TRBJ1-2; 8 bases are a match to TRBD1. The V and J ends lost 3 bases and 3 bases, in that order; junction bases with no gene match: 3. The CDR3 is made up of 14 amino acids. Germline values: CDR1 SEHNR, CDR2 FQNEAQ (reference sequence). The CDR3 DNA reads TGTGCCAGCAGCTTTGTGACAGGGGACTATGGCTACACCTTC. Translation: CASSFVTGDYGYTF.